This entry is about one T cell receptor beta chain. Other DNA sequences in the sample encode the same CDR3. Recruited during active infection, patients (from Seattle) were subsequently followed longitudinally. Repertoires were generated with immunoSEQ multiplex PCR, while TCRdb's copy carries only in-frame clones and drops some. The sample records about 64,000 clones, 88% being singletons. The CDR3 covers 15 residues. Germline values: CDR1 KGHDR, CDR2 SFDVKD. J lost 2 bases, V lost 4 bases, and 5 bases had no gene match. These data originate in a study of blood T cell repertoires in COVID-19. About the study: Some COVID-19 samples were acute and others convalescent; all came from the United States, Italy and Spain.

This TCR was recovered from a woman in her sixties or seventies with COVID-19, enrolled during active disease. Sequenced: peripheral blood. V and J are TRBV24-1 and TRBJ2-7, with TRBD2 matching 9 bases. CDR3: CATSDPGTSPYEQYF. The CDR3 DNA follows: TGTGCCACCAGTGACCCCGGGACTAGCCCCTACGAGCAGTACTTC.